The rows below give T cell receptor beta chains drawn from one sample of a study of T cell repertoires in cytomegalovirus infection. What these receptors recognize is not known. TCRdb reprocessed the reads with MiXCR, giving one entry per CDR3 protein. The sample contains more than 300,000 distinct CDR3 sequences, just under 35% of which appear only once. The sequenced sample was cultured PBMCs, obtained from culture after CMV antigen stimulation. The receptor set was obtained from a human donor in good health (CMV status not recorded). Some clones in this sample may be carry-over from other donors' samples. CDR3s include the opening cysteine and the closing phenylalanine or tryptophan. A D gene is named only where the DNA matches it firmly. Clone size is not always given. Where it is, it says once, few, many or a class for expanded clones.

v_call: TRBV29-1
clone_size: .
j_call: TRBJ1-2
d_call: .
cdr3_nt: TGCAGCGTTGAACCTCTTAACTATGGCTACACCTTC
cdr3_aa: CSVEPLNYGYTF

v_call: TRBV6-5
clone_size: .
j_call: TRBJ1-2
d_call: .
cdr3_nt: TGTGCCAGCAGAGAACAGAGGGGATACTATGGCTACACCTTC
cdr3_aa: CASREQRGYYGYTF

v_call: TRBV12-3/TRBV12-4
clone_size: few
j_call: TRBJ1-1
d_call: .
cdr3_nt: TGTGCCAGCACCCCCCGCGAGGGAACTCGGACTGAAGCTTTCTTT
cdr3_aa: CASTPREGTRTEAFF

v_call: TRBV7-9
clone_size: few
j_call: TRBJ1-2
d_call: .
cdr3_nt: TGTGCCAGCAGTCGGGGGGCGTCTGGCTACACCTTC
cdr3_aa: CASSRGASGYTF

v_call: TRBV29-1
clone_size: few
j_call: TRBJ2-2
d_call: .
cdr3_nt: TGCAGCGTTGAAGTTCCGGTGGGCACCGGGGAGCTGTTTTTT
cdr3_aa: CSVEVPVGTGELFF

v_call: TRBV4-3
clone_size: .
j_call: TRBJ2-1
d_call: .
cdr3_nt: TGCGCCAGCAGCCCCGCGCGAGCTTACTCCTACAATGAGCAGTTCTTC
cdr3_aa: CASSPARAYSYNEQFF

v_call: TRBV9
clone_size: few
j_call: TRBJ1-2
d_call: .
cdr3_nt: TGTGCCAGCAGCGGCCATAGTCGGGGTTCGCGCGGCTACACCTTC
cdr3_aa: CASSGHSRGSRGYTF

v_call: TRBV24-1
clone_size: .
j_call: TRBJ2-1
d_call: TRBD1
cdr3_nt: TGTGCCACCAGTGATTTCCCGACAGGGGGACAGTTCTTC
cdr3_aa: CATSDFPTGGQFF

v_call: TRBV7-2
clone_size: few
j_call: TRBJ2-3
d_call: .
cdr3_nt: TGTGCCAGCAGCTACCCGGGACCAGACACAGATACGCAGTATTTT
cdr3_aa: CASSYPGPDTDTQYF

v_call: TRBV6-1
clone_size: .
j_call: TRBJ2-2
d_call: .
cdr3_nt: TGTGCCAGCAGTTACGGTTTCGGTTGGGGAACCGGGGAGCTGTTTTTT
cdr3_aa: CASSYGFGWGTGELFF

v_call: TRBV7-2
clone_size: many
j_call: TRBJ1-2
d_call: .
cdr3_nt: TGTGCCAGCAGCTCCCCAGGGAGGGAGGACTATGGCTACACCTTC
cdr3_aa: CASSSPGREDYGYTF

v_call: TRBV28
clone_size: .
j_call: TRBJ2-7
d_call: TRBD2
cdr3_nt: TGTGCCAGCAGTTTATTCGCCTCCGGGACTAGCGGGAGGGCCAGAACCTACGAGCAGTACTTC
cdr3_aa: CASSLFASGTSGRARTYEQYF

v_call: TRBV7-6
clone_size: many
j_call: TRBJ1-3
d_call: .
cdr3_nt: TGTGCCAGCAGCTTAGCCGGGGGACCGCACTCTGGAAACACCATATATTTT
cdr3_aa: CASSLAGGPHSGNTIYF

v_call: TRBV28
clone_size: .
j_call: TRBJ2-7
d_call: .
cdr3_nt: TGTGCCAGCGTGGCCAGCGGCACCTCCTACGAGCAGTACTTC
cdr3_aa: CASVASGTSYEQYF

v_call: TRBV12-5
clone_size: few
j_call: TRBJ1-1
d_call: .
cdr3_nt: TGTGCTAGTGGTCTGAGCCCAGGAGGGTTCGTCGAAGTGGGCACTGAAGCTTTCTTT
cdr3_aa: CASGLSPGGFVEVGTEAFF

v_call: TRBV7-3
clone_size: few
j_call: TRBJ2-5
d_call: .
cdr3_nt: TGTGCCAGCAGCCCCACGGGGGTGCGGGAGACCCAGTACTTC
cdr3_aa: CASSPTGVRETQYF

v_call: TRBV10-3
clone_size: .
j_call: TRBJ1-5
d_call: .
cdr3_nt: TGTGCCATCGGTGAGAGTGGGGGCCAGCCCCAGCATTTT
cdr3_aa: CAIGESGGQPQHF

v_call: TRBV7-2
clone_size: .
j_call: TRBJ1-5
d_call: TRBD1
cdr3_nt: TGTGCCAGCGGGGACAGGGCGGCCAATCAGCCCCAGCATTTT
cdr3_aa: CASGDRAANQPQHF

v_call: TRBV6-4
clone_size: few
j_call: TRBJ2-2
d_call: .
cdr3_nt: TGTGCCAGCAGTGTTCAAAACACCGGGGAGCTGTTTTTT
cdr3_aa: CASSVQNTGELFF

v_call: TRBV27
clone_size: few
j_call: TRBJ2-2
d_call: .
cdr3_nt: TGTGCCAGTCGAAGTAATGGGGAGCTGTTTTTT
cdr3_aa: CASRSNGELFF

v_call: TRBV6-6
clone_size: .
j_call: TRBJ2-3
d_call: TRBD2
cdr3_nt: TGTGCCAGCAGTTACGCGGGACTAGCGACAGATACGCAGTATTTT
cdr3_aa: CASSYAGLATDTQYF

v_call: TRBV11-2
clone_size: many
j_call: TRBJ2-4
d_call: .
cdr3_nt: TGTGCCAGCACGGCAGGGGACATTCAGTACTTC
cdr3_aa: CASTAGDIQYF

v_call: TRBV7-8
clone_size: few
j_call: TRBJ2-3
d_call: TRBD2
cdr3_nt: TGTGCCAGCAGCTTACCCGATCTAGCGGGAGCTTTACCAGATACGCAGTATTTT
cdr3_aa: CASSLPDLAGALPDTQYF

v_call: TRBV28
clone_size: few
j_call: TRBJ1-3
d_call: TRBD1
cdr3_nt: TGTGCCACCACAGTTTACGGACAGGGGACTGGAAACACCATATATTTT
cdr3_aa: CATTVYGQGTGNTIYF

v_call: TRBV6-2/TRBV6-3
clone_size: .
j_call: TRBJ1-1
d_call: .
cdr3_nt: TGTGCCAGCACTGCCTCCGACGTAAACACTGAAGCTTTCTTT
cdr3_aa: CASTASDVNTEAFF

v_call: TRBV6-6
clone_size: .
j_call: TRBJ2-4
d_call: .
cdr3_nt: TGTGCCAGCAGCCCCCAGCTAACCAAAAACATTCAGTACTTC
cdr3_aa: CASSPQLTKNIQYF

v_call: TRBV11-2
clone_size: .
j_call: TRBJ2-2
d_call: TRBD1
cdr3_nt: TGTGCCAGCAGCTTAGGGCGTGGGACAGGGATGAACACCGGGGAGCTGTTTTTT
cdr3_aa: CASSLGRGTGMNTGELFF

v_call: TRBV19
clone_size: .
j_call: TRBJ1-1
d_call: TRBD1
cdr3_nt: TGTGCCAGTAGTATATCCCGGGGACAGGGGTGGACTGAAGCTTTCTTT
cdr3_aa: CASSISRGQGWTEAFF

v_call: TRBV10-3
clone_size: .
j_call: TRBJ2-1
d_call: TRBD1
cdr3_nt: TGTGCCATCAGGGGGACAGGGATGGCGGGAATACCTAATGAGCAGTTCTTC
cdr3_aa: CAIRGTGMAGIPNEQFF

v_call: TRBV7-9
clone_size: .
j_call: TRBJ1-1
d_call: .
cdr3_nt: TGTGCCAGCGCCCCTGTCCTTCGGGACACTGAAGCTTTCTTT
cdr3_aa: CASAPVLRDTEAFF

v_call: TRBV19
clone_size: .
j_call: TRBJ1-5
d_call: .
cdr3_nt: TGTGCCAGTAGTCTAACAGGGTACGGCCAGCCCCAGCATTTT
cdr3_aa: CASSLTGYGQPQHF

v_call: TRBV20-1
clone_size: .
j_call: TRBJ1-2
d_call: TRBD1
cdr3_nt: TGCAGTGCCCGGGACAGCTCTAACTATGGCTACACCTTC
cdr3_aa: CSARDSSNYGYTF

v_call: TRBV7-8
clone_size: few
j_call: TRBJ1-1
d_call: TRBD1
cdr3_nt: TGTGCCAGCAGCACACGACCCCAGGACAGGCTGAACACTGAAGCTTTCTTT
cdr3_aa: CASSTRPQDRLNTEAFF

v_call: TRBV3-1
clone_size: .
j_call: TRBJ2-1
d_call: TRBD2
cdr3_nt: TGTGCCAGCAGCCGAGCGTCGGGACTAGCGGGATTCGAGCAGTTCTTC
cdr3_aa: CASSRASGLAGFEQFF

v_call: TRBV10-3
clone_size: few
j_call: TRBJ2-7
d_call: TRBD1
cdr3_nt: TGTGCCATCAGTGAGCAAGGGGGCACCGACGAGCAGTACTTC
cdr3_aa: CAISEQGGTDEQYF

v_call: TRBV7-2
clone_size: many
j_call: TRBJ1-5
d_call: .
cdr3_nt: TGTGCCAGCAGCTTATCTGGGGCCTCTGGGAGCAATCAGCCCCAGCATTTT
cdr3_aa: CASSLSGASGSNQPQHF

v_call: TRBV7-9
clone_size: few
j_call: TRBJ1-6
d_call: .
cdr3_nt: TGTGCCAGCAGCTCCGACAGGCTTAATTCACCCCTCCACTTT
cdr3_aa: CASSSDRLNSPLHF

v_call: TRBV6-6
clone_size: few
j_call: TRBJ2-1
d_call: .
cdr3_nt: TGTGCCAGCAGTTATTCGACAGAATACAATGAGCAGTTCTTC
cdr3_aa: CASSYSTEYNEQFF

v_call: TRBV27
clone_size: many
j_call: TRBJ1-1
d_call: TRBD1
cdr3_nt: TGTGCCAGCAGTTTCCGAAACCAGGGGACAGCTGAAGCTTTCTTT
cdr3_aa: CASSFRNQGTAEAFF

v_call: TRBV28
clone_size: .
j_call: TRBJ1-1
d_call: .
cdr3_nt: TGTGCCAGCAGTCCCCGTGGGGCGGGCGCCCGGACAGCTTTCTTT
cdr3_aa: CASSPRGAGARTAFF

v_call: TRBV29-1
clone_size: .
j_call: TRBJ1-2
d_call: .
cdr3_nt: TGCAGCGTTGAAGATGGCTACACCTTC
cdr3_aa: CSVEDGYTF

v_call: TRBV19
clone_size: .
j_call: TRBJ2-7
d_call: TRBD2
cdr3_nt: TGTGCCAGTAGTGTAGTTAGCGGGAGTGATGAGCAGTACTTC
cdr3_aa: CASSVVSGSDEQYF

v_call: TRBV6-8
clone_size: .
j_call: TRBJ2-2
d_call: .
cdr3_nt: TGTGCCAGCAGTTACTCAGGAGCCTCGAACACCGGGGAGCTGTTTTTT
cdr3_aa: CASSYSGASNTGELFF

v_call: TRBV19
clone_size: few
j_call: TRBJ2-7
d_call: .
cdr3_nt: TGTGCCAGTAGTATTGAGCCAGGGAGAGCCTACGAGCAGTACTTC
cdr3_aa: CASSIEPGRAYEQYF

v_call: TRBV6-5
clone_size: .
j_call: TRBJ1-5
d_call: TRBD1
cdr3_nt: TGTGCCAGCAGTCAATTTCCGACAGGGCTTCAGCCCCAGCATTTT
cdr3_aa: CASSQFPTGLQPQHF

v_call: TRBV29-1
clone_size: few
j_call: TRBJ2-1
d_call: .
cdr3_nt: TGCAGCGTCATGAAGTTATACAATGAGCAGTTCTTC
cdr3_aa: CSVMKLYNEQFF

v_call: TRBV9
clone_size: many
j_call: TRBJ2-3
d_call: .
cdr3_nt: TGTGCCAGCAGCGTAGAAATAGGCACAGATACGCAGTATTTT
cdr3_aa: CASSVEIGTDTQYF

v_call: TRBV7-9
clone_size: .
j_call: TRBJ1-5
d_call: .
cdr3_nt: TGTGCCAGCAGCTTAGTCGGCAGTGATCAGCCCCAGCATTTT
cdr3_aa: CASSLVGSDQPQHF

v_call: TRBV7-2
clone_size: few
j_call: TRBJ2-3
d_call: TRBD2
cdr3_nt: TGTGCCAGCAGCTCGGGACTAGCGGGGGGGGGAAATACGCAGTATTTT
cdr3_aa: CASSSGLAGGGNTQYF

v_call: TRBV11-2
clone_size: .
j_call: TRBJ2-4
d_call: .
cdr3_nt: TGTGCCAGCAGCTTAGATCCGGTAGCGGTAATAGCCAAAAACATTCAGTACTTC
cdr3_aa: CASSLDPVAVIAKNIQYF

v_call: TRBV19
clone_size: .
j_call: TRBJ1-5
d_call: .
cdr3_nt: TGTGCCAGTAGTATCGTCGGTAATCAGCCCCAGCATTTT
cdr3_aa: CASSIVGNQPQHF

v_call: TRBV7-2
clone_size: many
j_call: TRBJ2-2
d_call: TRBD2
cdr3_nt: TGTGCCAGCAGCTTAGCGCTCGGACTAGCGTCCAAAAACACCGGGGAGCTGTTTTTT
cdr3_aa: CASSLALGLASKNTGELFF

v_call: TRBV15
clone_size: .
j_call: TRBJ1-5
d_call: .
cdr3_nt: TGTGCCACCAGCAGGGAACGGGGGGGCAATCAGCCCCAGCATTTT
cdr3_aa: CATSRERGGNQPQHF

v_call: TRBV28
clone_size: .
j_call: TRBJ2-1
d_call: .
cdr3_nt: TGTGCCAGCAGCCCTGCCGGGGGTATCAATGAGCAGTTCTTC
cdr3_aa: CASSPAGGINEQFF

v_call: TRBV12-3/TRBV12-4
clone_size: few
j_call: TRBJ1-2
d_call: .
cdr3_nt: TGTGCCAGCAGTCTACAGGGTTATGGTGGCTACACCTTC
cdr3_aa: CASSLQGYGGYTF

v_call: TRBV5-4
clone_size: .
j_call: TRBJ2-5
d_call: TRBD2
cdr3_nt: TGTGCCAGCAGCTCATTGCTAGCGGGAGGGAAGGAAGAGACCCAGTACTTC
cdr3_aa: CASSSLLAGGKEETQYF

v_call: TRBV27
clone_size: .
j_call: TRBJ2-2
d_call: TRBD2
cdr3_nt: TGTGCCAGCAGGAAACCGGGACTAGCGTTTCCCGGGGAGCTGTTTTTT
cdr3_aa: CASRKPGLAFPGELFF